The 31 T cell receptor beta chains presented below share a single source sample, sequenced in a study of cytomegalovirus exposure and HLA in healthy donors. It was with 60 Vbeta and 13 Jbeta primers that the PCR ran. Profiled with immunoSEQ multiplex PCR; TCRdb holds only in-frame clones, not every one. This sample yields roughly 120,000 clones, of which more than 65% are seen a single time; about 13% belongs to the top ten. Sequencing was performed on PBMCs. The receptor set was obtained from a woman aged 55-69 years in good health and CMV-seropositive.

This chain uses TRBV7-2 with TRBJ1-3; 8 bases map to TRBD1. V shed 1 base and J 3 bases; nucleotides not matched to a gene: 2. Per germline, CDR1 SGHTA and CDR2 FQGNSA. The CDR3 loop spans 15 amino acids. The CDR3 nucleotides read TGTGCCAGCAGCTTAGGGACAGGGCGTGGAAACACCATATATTTT. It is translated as CASSLGTGRGNTIYF.

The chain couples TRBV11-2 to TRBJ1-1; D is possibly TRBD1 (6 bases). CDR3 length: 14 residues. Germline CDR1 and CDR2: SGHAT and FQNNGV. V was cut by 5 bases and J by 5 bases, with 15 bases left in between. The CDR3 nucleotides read TGTGCCAGCAGCCCGACTACAGGGTTTACTGAAGCTTTCTTT. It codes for CASSPTTGFTEAFF.

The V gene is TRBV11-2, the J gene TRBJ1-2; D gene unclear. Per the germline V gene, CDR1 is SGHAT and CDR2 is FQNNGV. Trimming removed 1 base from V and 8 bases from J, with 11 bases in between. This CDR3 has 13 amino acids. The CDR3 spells CASSLGGSGGYTF. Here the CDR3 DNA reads TGTGCCAGCAGCTTAGGCGGGAGTGGGGGCTACACCTTC.

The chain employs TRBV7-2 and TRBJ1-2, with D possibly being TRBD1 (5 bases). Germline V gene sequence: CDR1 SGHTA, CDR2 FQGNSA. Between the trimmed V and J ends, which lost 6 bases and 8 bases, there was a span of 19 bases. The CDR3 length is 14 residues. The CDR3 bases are TGTGCCAGCAGGTACACCGGGCAGGGCTACGGCTACACCTTC. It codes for CASRYTGQGYGYTF.

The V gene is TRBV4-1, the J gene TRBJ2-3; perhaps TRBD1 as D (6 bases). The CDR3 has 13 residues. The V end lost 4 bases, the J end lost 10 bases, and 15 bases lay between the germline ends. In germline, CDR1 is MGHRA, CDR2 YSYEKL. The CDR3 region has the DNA TGCGCCAGCAGCCGCGGCGACAGGTTTCCGCAGTATTTT. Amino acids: CASSRGDRFPQYF.

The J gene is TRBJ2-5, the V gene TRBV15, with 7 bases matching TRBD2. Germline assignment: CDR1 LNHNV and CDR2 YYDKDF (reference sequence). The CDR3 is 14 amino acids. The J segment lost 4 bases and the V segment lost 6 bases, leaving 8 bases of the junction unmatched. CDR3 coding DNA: TGTGCCACCAGTATAGTGTCGGGGGGAGAGACCCAGTACTTC. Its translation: CATSIVSGGETQYF.

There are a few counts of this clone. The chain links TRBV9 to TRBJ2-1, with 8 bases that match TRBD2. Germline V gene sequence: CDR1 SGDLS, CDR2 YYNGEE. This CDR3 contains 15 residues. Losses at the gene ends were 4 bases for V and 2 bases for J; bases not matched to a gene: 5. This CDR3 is CASSPGGGAYNEQFF. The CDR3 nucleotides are TGTGCCAGCAGCCCGGGAGGGGGTGCCTACAATGAGCAGTTCTTC.

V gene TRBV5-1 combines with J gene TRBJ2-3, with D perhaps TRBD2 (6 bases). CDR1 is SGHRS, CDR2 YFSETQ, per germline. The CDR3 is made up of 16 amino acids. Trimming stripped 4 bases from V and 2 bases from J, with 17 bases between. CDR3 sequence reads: CASSGGTSTLTDTQYF. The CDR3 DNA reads TGCGCCAGCAGCGGAGGGACGTCCACCCTCACAGATACGCAGTATTTT.

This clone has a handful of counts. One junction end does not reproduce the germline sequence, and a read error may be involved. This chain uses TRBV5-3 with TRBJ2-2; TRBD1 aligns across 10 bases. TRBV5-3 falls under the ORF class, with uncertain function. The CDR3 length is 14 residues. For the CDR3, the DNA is TGCGCCAGCAGCCAAGGACAGGGGGCCGGGGAGCTGTTTTTT. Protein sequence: CASSQGQGAGELFF.

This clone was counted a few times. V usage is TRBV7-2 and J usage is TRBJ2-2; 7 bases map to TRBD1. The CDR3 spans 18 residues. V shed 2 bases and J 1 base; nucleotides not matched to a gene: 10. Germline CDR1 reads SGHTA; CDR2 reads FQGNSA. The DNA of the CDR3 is TGTGCCAGCAGCTTACAAATTCAGAGGACAGGGAACACCGGGGAGCTGTTTTTT. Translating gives CASSLQIQRTGNTGELFF.

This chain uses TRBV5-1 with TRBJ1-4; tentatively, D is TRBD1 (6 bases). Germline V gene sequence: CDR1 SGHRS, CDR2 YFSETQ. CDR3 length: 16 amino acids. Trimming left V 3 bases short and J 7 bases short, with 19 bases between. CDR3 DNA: TGCGCCAGCAGCTCCAGCCAGGGGTCCTGGGGTGAAAAACTGTTTTTT. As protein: CASSSSQGSWGEKLFF.

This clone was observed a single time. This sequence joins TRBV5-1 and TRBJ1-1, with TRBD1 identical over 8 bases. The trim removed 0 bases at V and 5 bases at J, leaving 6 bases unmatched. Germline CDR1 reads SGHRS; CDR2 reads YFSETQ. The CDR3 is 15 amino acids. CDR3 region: CASSLEDRGGTEAFF. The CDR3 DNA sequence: TGCGCCAGCAGCTTGGAAGACAGGGGAGGGACTGAAGCTTTCTTT. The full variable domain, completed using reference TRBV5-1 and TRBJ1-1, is KAGVTQTPRYLIKTRGQQVTLSCSPISGHRSVSWYQQTPGQGLQFLFEYFSETQRNKGNFPGRFSGRQFSNSRSEMNVSTLELGDSALYLCASSLEDRGGTEAFFGQGTRLTVV.

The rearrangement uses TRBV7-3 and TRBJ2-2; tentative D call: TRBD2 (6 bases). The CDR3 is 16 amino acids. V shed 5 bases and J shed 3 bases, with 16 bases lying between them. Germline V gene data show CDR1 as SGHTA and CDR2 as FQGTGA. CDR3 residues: CASSPGLLTHTGELFF. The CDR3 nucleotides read TGTGCCAGCAGCCCGGGACTTCTCACTCACACCGGGGAGCTGTTTTTT.

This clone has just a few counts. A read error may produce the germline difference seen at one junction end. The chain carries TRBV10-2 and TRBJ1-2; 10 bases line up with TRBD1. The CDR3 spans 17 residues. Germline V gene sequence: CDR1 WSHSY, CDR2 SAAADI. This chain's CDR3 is CASTAGTGDPTNYGYTF. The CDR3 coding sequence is TGTGCCAGCACCGCCGGGACAGGGGACCCTACTAACTATGGCTACACCTTC.

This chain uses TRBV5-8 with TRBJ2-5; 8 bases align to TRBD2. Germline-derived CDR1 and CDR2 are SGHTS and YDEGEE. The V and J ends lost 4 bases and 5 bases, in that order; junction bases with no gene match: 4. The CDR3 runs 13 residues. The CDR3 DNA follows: TGTGCCAGCAGCCGCCGGGAGGGGGAGACCCAGTACTTC. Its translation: CASSRREGETQYF.

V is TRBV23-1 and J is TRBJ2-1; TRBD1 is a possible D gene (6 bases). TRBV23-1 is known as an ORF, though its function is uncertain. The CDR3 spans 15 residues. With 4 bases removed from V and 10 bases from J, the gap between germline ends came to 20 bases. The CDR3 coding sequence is TGCGCCAGCAGTCCAACCACCATCGACAGGAGGGAGCAGTTCTTC. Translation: CASSPTTIDRREQFF.

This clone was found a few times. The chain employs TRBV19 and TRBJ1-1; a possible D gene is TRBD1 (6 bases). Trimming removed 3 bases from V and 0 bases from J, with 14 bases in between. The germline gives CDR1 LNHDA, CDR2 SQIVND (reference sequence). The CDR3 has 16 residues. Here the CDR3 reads CASSMGAGRMNTEAFF. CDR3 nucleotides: TGTGCCAGTAGTATGGGGGCAGGACGCATGAACACTGAAGCTTTCTTT.

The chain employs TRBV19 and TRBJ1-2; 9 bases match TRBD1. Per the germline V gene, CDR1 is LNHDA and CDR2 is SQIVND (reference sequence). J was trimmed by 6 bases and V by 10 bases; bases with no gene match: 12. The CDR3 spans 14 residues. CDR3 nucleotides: TGTGCCACCGGACAGGGGCTTTTTTTTGATGGCTACACCTTC. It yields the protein CATGQGLFFDGYTF.

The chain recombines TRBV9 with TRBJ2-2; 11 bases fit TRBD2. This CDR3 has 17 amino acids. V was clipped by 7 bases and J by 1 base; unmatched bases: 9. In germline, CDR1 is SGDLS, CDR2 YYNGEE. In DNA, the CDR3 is TGTGCCAGCCCCCGGTCCGGGACTAGCGGGAACACCGGGGAGCTGTTTTTT. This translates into CASPRSGTSGNTGELFF.

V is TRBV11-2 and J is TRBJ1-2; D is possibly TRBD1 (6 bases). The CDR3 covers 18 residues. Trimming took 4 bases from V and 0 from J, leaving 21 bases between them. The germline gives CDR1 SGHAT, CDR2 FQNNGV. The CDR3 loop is CASSSPLGGPQANYGYTF. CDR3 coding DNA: TGTGCCAGCAGCTCCCCGTTGGGGGGGCCGCAAGCTAACTATGGCTACACCTTC. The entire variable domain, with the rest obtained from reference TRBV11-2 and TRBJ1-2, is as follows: EAGVAQSPRYKIIEKRQSVAFWCNPISGHATLYWYQQILGQGPKLLIQFQNNGVVDDSQLPKDRFSAERLKGVDSTLKIQPAKLEDSAVYLCASSSPLGGPQANYGYTFGSGTRLTVV.

CDR3 bases: TGTGCCAGCAGCCCGAGAGAAGGGGTTAACACTGAAGCTTTCTTT. Its translation is CASSPREGVNTEAFF. The V and J genes are TRBV7-2 and TRBJ1-1; a possible D gene is TRBD1 (5 bases). Trimming took 5 bases from V and 2 from J, leaving 15 bases between them. The CDR3 spans 15 residues. Germline-derived CDR1 and CDR2 are SGHTA and FQGNSA. Supplemented by reference TRBV7-2 and TRBJ1-1, the full variable domain reads GAGVSQSPSNKVTEKGKDVELRCDPISGHTALYWYRQSLGQGLEFLIYFQGNSAPDKSGLPSDRFSAERTGGSVSTLTIQRTQQEDSAVYLCASSPREGVNTEAFFGQGTRLTVV.

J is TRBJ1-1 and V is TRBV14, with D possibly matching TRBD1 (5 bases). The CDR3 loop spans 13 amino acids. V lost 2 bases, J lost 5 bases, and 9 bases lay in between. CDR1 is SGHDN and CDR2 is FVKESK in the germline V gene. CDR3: CASSQQTVTEAFF. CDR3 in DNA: TGTGCCAGCAGCCAACAGACAGTTACTGAAGCTTTCTTT.

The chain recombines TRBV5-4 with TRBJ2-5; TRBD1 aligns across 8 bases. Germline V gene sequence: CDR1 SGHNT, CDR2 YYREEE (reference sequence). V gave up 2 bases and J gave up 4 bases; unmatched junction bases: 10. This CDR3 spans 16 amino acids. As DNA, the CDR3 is TGTGCCAGCAGCTTCTCAGGGGGCGCCCCAGGAGAGACCCAGTACTTC. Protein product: CASSFSGGAPGETQYF.

CDR3 nucleotide sequence: TGCAGCGTTGGGAGTGGCGGCTCCTACGAGCAGTACTTC. Its translation is CSVGSGGSYEQYF. V gene TRBV29-1 combines with J gene TRBJ2-7; D is unresolved. CDR3 length: 13 amino acids. Germline V lookup: CDR1 SQVTM, CDR2 ANQGSEA. V lost 4 bases to trimming and J lost 0 bases, with 10 bases between them.

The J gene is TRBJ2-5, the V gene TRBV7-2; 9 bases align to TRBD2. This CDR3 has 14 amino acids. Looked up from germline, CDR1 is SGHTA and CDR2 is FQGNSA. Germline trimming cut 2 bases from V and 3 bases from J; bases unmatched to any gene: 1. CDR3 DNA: TGTGCCAGCAGCTTACGGACTAGCGAAGAGACCCAGTACTTC. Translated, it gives CASSLRTSEETQYF.

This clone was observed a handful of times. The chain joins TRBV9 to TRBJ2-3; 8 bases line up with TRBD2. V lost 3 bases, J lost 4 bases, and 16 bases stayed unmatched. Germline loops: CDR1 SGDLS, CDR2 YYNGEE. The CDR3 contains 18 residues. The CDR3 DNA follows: TGTGCCAGCAGCGGATCCCCGCGGGCGGGAGGTAGATCAGATACGCAGTATTTT. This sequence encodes CASSGSPRAGGRSDTQYF.

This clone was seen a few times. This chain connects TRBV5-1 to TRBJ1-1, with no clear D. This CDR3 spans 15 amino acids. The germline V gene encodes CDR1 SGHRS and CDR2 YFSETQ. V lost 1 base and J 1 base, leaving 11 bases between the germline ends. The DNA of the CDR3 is TGCGCCAGCAGCTTGTTGGGCAGCGGGAACACTGAAGCTTTCTTT. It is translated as CASSLLGSGNTEAFF.

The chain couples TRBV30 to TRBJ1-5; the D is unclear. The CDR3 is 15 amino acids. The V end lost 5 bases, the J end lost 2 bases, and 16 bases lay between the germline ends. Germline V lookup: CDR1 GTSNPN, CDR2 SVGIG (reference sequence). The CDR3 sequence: CAWGAGTIGNQPQHF. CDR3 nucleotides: TGTGCCTGGGGAGCTGGAACAATTGGCAATCAGCCCCAGCATTTT.

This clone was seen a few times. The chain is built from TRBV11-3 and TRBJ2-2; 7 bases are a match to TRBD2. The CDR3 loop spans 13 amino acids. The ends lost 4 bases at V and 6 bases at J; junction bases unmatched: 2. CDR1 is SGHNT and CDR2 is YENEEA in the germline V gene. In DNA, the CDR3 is TGTGCCAGCAGCTCGCGGGAGCCCGGGGAGCTGTTTTTT. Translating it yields CASSSREPGELFF.

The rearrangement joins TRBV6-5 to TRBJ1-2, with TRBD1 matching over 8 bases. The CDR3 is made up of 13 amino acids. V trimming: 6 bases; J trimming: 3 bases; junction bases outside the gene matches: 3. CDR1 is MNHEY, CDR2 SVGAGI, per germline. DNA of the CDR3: TGTGCCAGCAGCTTGACAGGGGACTATGGCTACACCTTC. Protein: CASSLTGDYGYTF.

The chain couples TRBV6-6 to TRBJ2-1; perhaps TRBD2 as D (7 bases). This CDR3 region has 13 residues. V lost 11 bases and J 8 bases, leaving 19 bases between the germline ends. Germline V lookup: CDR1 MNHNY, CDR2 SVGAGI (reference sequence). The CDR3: CASGISGGHEQFF. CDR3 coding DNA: TGTGCCTCAGGCATATCGGGGGGCCATGAGCAGTTCTTC.